The text below deals with one T cell receptor (beta chain). This CDR3 spans 13 amino acids. Germline V gene data show CDR1 as SGHRS and CDR2 as YFSETQ. The V end was cut by 7 bases, the J end by 2 bases, with 13 bases between. Construction of TCR beta libraries relied on iRepertoire HTBI primers and on Arm-PCR targeting CDR3 regions. TCRdb reprocessed the multiplex PCR reads via MiXCR and lists one record per CDR3 protein. The sample shows roughly 500,000 distinct CDR3 sequences, roughly 13% of them seen only once. These data come from a study of regulatory T cells in long-lasting Graves disease. As to time point: newly diagnosed GD, antithyroid drugs for less than 3 months. There was RNA extracted from PBMCs, and the TCR library was made from it. These same records also appear under a second study, on T cells in Graves' hyperthyroidism and ophthalmopathy.

The receptor was isolated from a man aged 25-45 years with Graves disease. The chain couples TRBV5-1 to TRBJ2-7, with D perhaps matching TRBD2 (5 bases). This sample comprised peripheral blood mononuclear cells (PBMCs), obtained at new diagnosis, from a patient treated with antithyroid drugs. The CDR3 nucleotides read TGCGCCAGCGGCGGAGGACTCACCTACGAGCAGTACTTC. This gives the protein CASGGGLTYEQYF.